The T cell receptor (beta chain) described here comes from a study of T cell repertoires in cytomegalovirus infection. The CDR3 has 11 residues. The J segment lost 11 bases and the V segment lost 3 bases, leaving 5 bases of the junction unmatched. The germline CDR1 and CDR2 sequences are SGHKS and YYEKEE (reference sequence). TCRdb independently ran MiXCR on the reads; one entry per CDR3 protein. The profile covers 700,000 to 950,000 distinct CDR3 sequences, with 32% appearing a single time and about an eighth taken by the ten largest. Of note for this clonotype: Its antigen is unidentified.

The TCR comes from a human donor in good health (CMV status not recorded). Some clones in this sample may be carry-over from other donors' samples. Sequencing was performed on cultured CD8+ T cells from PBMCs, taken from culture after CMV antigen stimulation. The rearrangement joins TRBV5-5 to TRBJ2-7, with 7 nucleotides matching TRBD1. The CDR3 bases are TGTGCCAGCAGCTCCGGGACAGCCAAGTACTTC. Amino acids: CASSSGTAKYF.